These 27 T cell receptor beta chains were sequenced from one sample in a study of Graves' ophthalmopathy and Graves' hyperthyroidism. The sequenced template was RNA, covering the TCR beta CDR3 region. An opening RT-PCR round employed HTBI primers and preceded a second-round multiplex PCR. TCRdb itself ran the multiplex PCR reads through MiXCR, one entry per CDR3 protein. The sample yields approximately 500,000 distinct CDR3 sequences, approximately 15% seen once. Input material: blood. Receptors originate from a woman in her twenties or thirties with Graves' ophthalmopathy.

Many counts were recorded for this clonotype. This chain connects TRBV20-1 to TRBJ2-5, with TRBD1 matching over 12 bases. The trim removed 5 bases at V and 0 bases at J, leaving 10 bases unmatched. From germline, CDR1 is DFQATT and CDR2 SNEGSKA (reference sequence). This CDR3 contains 17 residues. The CDR3 is CSAPPGTGGLYQETQYF. CDR3 DNA sequence: TGCAGTGCTCCGCCCGGGACAGGGGGCTTGTACCAAGAGACCCAGTACTTC.

This clonotype was seen repeatedly, ten times or more. This sequence joins TRBV6-4 and TRBJ2-6; TRBD1 or TRBD2 may be the D gene (6 bases each). Germline V gene sequence: CDR1 MRHNA, CDR2 SNTAGT. This CDR3 has 16 amino acids. Trimming shortened V by 2 bases and J by 0 bases, and 8 bases separated the two germline ends. The CDR3 reads CASSDTGASGANVLTF. DNA for the CDR3: TGTGCCAGCAGTGACACGGGGGCCTCTGGGGCCAACGTCCTGACTTTC.

This clonotype was counted at least ten times. The chain recombines TRBV2 with TRBJ1-2; 8 bases match TRBD1. The CDR3 has 15 residues. Germline V gene data show CDR1 as SNHLY and CDR2 as FYNNEI. V trimming: 3 bases; J trimming: 4 bases; junction bases outside the gene matches: 7. CDR3 DNA sequence: TGTGCCAGCAGTGATTCCCCAGGGGGCATCTATGGCTACACCTTC. It is translated as CASSDSPGGIYGYTF.

This clonotype was seen repeatedly, ten times or more. In DNA form, the CDR3 reads TGTGCCAGCAGTCCCTCGTTTCAGCCCCAGCATTTT. Its protein is CASSPSFQPQHF. The V and J genes are TRBV12-3 or TRBV12-4 and TRBJ1-5; no firm D call. V was trimmed by 5 bases and J by 6 bases, leaving 8 bases between them. The CDR3 is 12 amino acids.

The rearrangement uses TRBV30 and TRBJ1-1; 8 bases are a match to TRBD1. The CDR3 extends over 13 amino acids. The trim removed 7 bases at V and 1 base at J, leaving 5 bases unmatched. CDR1 GTSNPN and CDR2 SVGIG come from the germline V gene (reference sequence). DNA of the CDR3: TGTGCCTCCCAGGGGGCACGGAACACTGAAGCTTTCTTT. Amino acid sequence: CASQGARNTEAFF. Using reference TRBV30 and TRBJ1-1 for the parts outside the CDR3, the full variable domain is SQTIHQWPATLVQPVGSPLSLECTVEGTSNPNLYWYRQAAGRGLQLLFYSVGIGQISSEVPQNLSASRPQDRQFILSSKKLLLSDSGFYLCASQGARNTEAFFGQGTRLTVV.

Details on this clonotype: The CDR3 carries no conserved terminal phenylalanine or tryptophan, so it likely arises from a read error. J is TRBJ2-3 and V is TRBV6-1; tentative D call: TRBD2 (6 bases). Germline values: CDR1 MNHNS, CDR2 SASEGT. This CDR3 is built from 13 residues. V dropped 1 base and J dropped 7 bases, with 9 bases sitting between them. As DNA, the CDR3 is TGTGCCAGCAGTGAAGGGAGGGGTAATACGCAGTATTGT. Its translation is CASSEGRGNTQYC.

This clonotype was counted ten times or more. This sequence joins TRBV6-1 and TRBJ1-2; TRBD1 matches at 9 bases. The V and J ends lost 3 bases and 3 bases, in that order; junction bases with no gene match: 2. From germline, CDR1 is MNHNS and CDR2 SASEGT. This CDR3 has 14 residues. The CDR3 here is CASSDTGGDYGYTF. Here the CDR3 DNA reads TGTGCCAGCAGTGACACAGGGGGCGACTATGGCTACACCTTC.

This chain joins TRBV28 and TRBJ1-5, with 7 positions matching TRBD1. The CDR3 is made up of 15 amino acids. Trimming removed 5 bases from V and 9 bases from J; junction bases left unmatched: 13. Germline V gene sequence: CDR1 MDHEN, CDR2 SYDVKM. The CDR3 sequence is CASSTFQGGQGPQHF. CDR3 in DNA: TGTGCCAGCAGTACCTTTCAGGGGGGGCAGGGGCCCCAGCATTTT.

This clonotype was seen repeatedly, ten times or more. V and J are TRBV6-5 and TRBJ1-1, with TRBD1 matching 9 bases. Germline assignment: CDR1 MNHEY and CDR2 SVGAGI. This CDR3 is built from 15 residues. Germline trimming cut 0 bases from V and 7 bases from J; bases unmatched to any gene: 6. The DNA of the CDR3 is TGTGCCAGCAGTTACTCGGTAACAGGGGGCGGTGAAGCTTTCTTT. Encoded protein: CASSYSVTGGGEAFF.

This clonotype was detected many times. The rearrangement joins TRBV6-1 to TRBJ1-1, with TRBD1 matching 8 bases. Per the germline V gene, CDR1 is MNHNS and CDR2 is SASEGT. The CDR3 consists of 16 residues. V shed 1 base and J 5 bases; nucleotides not matched to a gene: 9. CDR3: CASSEESWTGRTEAFF. The CDR3 DNA is TGTGCCAGCAGTGAAGAATCTTGGACAGGGCGGACTGAAGCTTTCTTT.

This clonotype turned up a few times. Germline is not matched at one junction end, which may reflect a read error. The chain uses TRBV19 and TRBJ1-1; 8 bases agree with TRBD1. Looked up from germline, CDR1 is LNHDA and CDR2 is SQIVND (reference sequence). The CDR3 has 15 residues. The CDR3 DNA reads as TGTGCCAGCAAGACAGGGGACTGGGAGGACACTGAAGCTTGCTTT. This gives the protein CASKTGDWEDTEACF.

The sample holds many counts of this clonotype. The J gene is TRBJ1-1, the V gene TRBV29-1, with D maybe TRBD1 (6 bases). The CDR3 runs 12 residues. V lost 7 bases to trimming and J lost 0 bases, with 9 bases between them. Germline V gene lookup returns CDR1 SQVTM and CDR2 ANQGSEA. Here the CDR3 DNA reads TGCAGCGGGGAGGGGGTGAACACTGAAGCTTTCTTT. This codes for CSGEGVNTEAFF. Full variable domain (outside the CDR3, taken from reference TRBV29-1 and TRBJ1-1): SAVISQKPSRDICQRGTSLTIQCQVDSQVTMMFWYRQQPGQSLTLIATANQGSEATYESGFVIDKFPISRPNLTFSTLTVSNMSPEDSSIYLCSGEGVNTEAFFGQGTRLTVV.

This clonotype was recorded at least ten times. The J gene is TRBJ1-1, the V gene TRBV18, with 7 bases that match TRBD1. This CDR3 has 15 amino acids. J gave up 1 base and V 8 bases, and 10 bases lay outside the gene matches. CDR1 and CDR2 from the germline V gene are KGHSH and LQKENI. The CDR3, as DNA: TGTGCCAGCAGCCCCAGACAGGGACCGAACACTGAAGCTTTCTTT. Amino acid sequence: CASSPRQGPNTEAFF.

This clonotype was detected many times. Written as DNA, the CDR3 is TGCAGCGTTGCCAGCGAGGCAGGGGCGATCGGCTACACCTTC. This gives the protein CSVASEAGAIGYTF. The V gene is TRBV29-1, the J gene TRBJ1-2; possible D gene TRBD1, 6 bases. Germline CDR1 SQVTM, CDR2 ANQGSEA. V was trimmed by 4 bases and J by 8 bases, leaving 20 bases between them. The CDR3 spans 14 residues.

This clonotype appeared many times. J is TRBJ2-7 and V is TRBV30, with D maybe TRBD1 (6 bases). The CDR3 has 14 amino acids. Trimming cost V 0 bases and J 2 bases, with 11 bases left between them. The germline CDR1 and CDR2 sequences are GTSNPN and SVGIG (reference sequence). The CDR3 here is CAWSVRTVTYEQYF. Written as DNA, the CDR3 is TGTGCCTGGAGTGTGAGGACAGTGACCTACGAGCAGTACTTC.

This clonotype occurred many times. The V and J genes are TRBV6-5 and TRBJ2-2; D tentatively fits TRBD1 or TRBD2 (6 bases each). The CDR3 totals 17 residues. Trimming shortened V by 7 bases and J by 5 bases, and 23 bases separated the two germline ends. Germline CDR1 is MNHEY and CDR2 is SVGAGI. CDR3 nucleotide sequence: TGTGCCAGCAACCCACGAGGGGGGCGCGGTTTGACCGGGGAGCTGTTTTTT. Encoded protein: CASNPRGGRGLTGELFF.

The sample holds one count of this clonotype. V and J are TRBV9 and TRBJ1-1; D not certain. Germline CDR1 reads SGDLS; CDR2 reads YYNGEE. V lost 0 bases, J lost 3 bases, and 18 bases lay in between. CDR3 length equals 17 residues. The CDR3 nucleotides read TGTGCCAGCAGCGTAGTTCTATCGAGACACCTTGACACTGAAGCTTTCTTT. This translates into CASSVVLSRHLDTEAFF.

Ten or more counts support this clonotype. The rearrangement links TRBV5-1 to TRBJ2-7, with 11 bases that match TRBD2. This CDR3 is built from 16 residues. V trimming: 0 bases; J trimming: 2 bases; junction bases outside the gene matches: 4. Germline V gene lookup returns CDR1 SGHRS and CDR2 YFSETQ. Written as DNA, the CDR3 is TGCGCCAGCAGCTTGGATTCGGGACTAGCGGCCTACGAGCAGTACTTC. Translating gives CASSLDSGLAAYEQYF. Full variable domain (missing parts from reference TRBV5-1 and TRBJ2-7): KAGVTQTPRYLIKTRGQQVTLSCSPISGHRSVSWYQQTPGQGLQFLFEYFSETQRNKGNFPGRFSGRQFSNSRSEMNVSTLELGDSALYLCASSLDSGLAAYEQYFGPGTRLTVT.

This clonotype was counted ten times or more. V and J are TRBV12-3 or TRBV12-4 and TRBJ1-3; a weak D match, TRBD1 (5 bases). The CDR3 is made up of 15 amino acids. V was clipped by 8 bases and J by 5 bases, with 19 bases between them. CDR3 sequence: CASRRDGTQRNTIYF. The CDR3 DNA reads as TGTGCCAGCCGCCGGGACGGAACTCAACGAAACACCATATATTTT.

There are many counts of this clonotype. The chain links TRBV2 to TRBJ1-2; D perhaps matches TRBD1 (5 bases). Trimming left V 1 base short and J 8 bases short, with 14 bases between. The CDR3 loop spans 14 amino acids. The V gene's germline CDR1 is SNHLY and CDR2 FYNNEI. The CDR3 sequence is CASSEGAGPRGYTF. The CDR3, as DNA: TGTGCCAGCAGTGAAGGGGCAGGGCCTAGGGGCTACACCTTC.

This clonotype appeared a few times. The CDR3 DNA reads as TGTGCCAGCAGTTTATCGGCCCGCTACGAGCAGTACTTC. Translating it yields CASSLSARYEQYF. J is TRBJ2-7 and V is TRBV27, with unresolved D. Germline lookup yields CDR1 MNHEY and CDR2 SMNVEV (reference sequence). This CDR3 contains 13 residues. Trimming removed 0 bases from V and 3 bases from J, with 6 bases in between.

This clonotype was observed many times. This chain joins TRBV12-3 or TRBV12-4 and TRBJ1-2; no definite D call. This CDR3 region has 15 residues. The germline V and J ends were trimmed by 3 bases and 5 bases, with 16 bases remaining between them. CDR3 bases: TGTGCCAGCAGTTTTGTTGGAGGCCCCTCTTATGGCTACACCTTC. It codes for CASSFVGGPSYGYTF.

This clonotype was picked up many times. The chain uses TRBV6-2 or TRBV6-3 and TRBJ1-5; D is unclear. The CDR3 extends over 12 amino acids. Germline V lookup: CDR1 MNHEY, CDR2 SVGEGT. Trimming cost V 5 bases and J 3 bases, with 5 bases left between them. This CDR3 reads CASSNPNQPQHF. CDR3 DNA sequence: TGTGCCAGCAGTAACCCCAATCAGCCCCAGCATTTT.

The genes are TRBV6-1 and TRBJ2-2; D unclear. Deletions cut 5 bases from V and 0 bases from J, with 13 bases between. CDR1 MNHNS and CDR2 SASEGT come from the germline V gene. The CDR3 spans 16 residues. The CDR3 DNA is TGTGCCAGCAGTCAGGAGCTGCCCTCGAACACCGGGGAGCTGTTTTTT. Amino acids: CASSQELPSNTGELFF.

This clonotype was counted at least ten times. CDR3 residues: CASRGREGQPQHF. The CDR3 bases are TGTGCCAGCAGGGGCAGGGAGGGTCAGCCCCAGCATTTT. This chain uses TRBV2 with TRBJ1-5; tentatively, D is TRBD1 (5 bases). Trimming left V 6 bases short and J 6 bases short, with 12 bases between. Germline V gene data show CDR1 as SNHLY and CDR2 as FYNNEI. CDR3 length equals 13 residues.

The DNA of the CDR3 is TGTGCCAGCAGCCCCAGGGGGGGAGGGCCCCCCGGGGAGCTGTTTTTT. This encodes CASSPRGGGPPGELFF. V gene TRBV9 combines with J gene TRBJ2-2, with D tentatively TRBD1 or TRBD2 (7 bases each). V was pared by 4 bases and J by 6 bases, with 19 bases between. This CDR3 spans 16 amino acids. Germline loops: CDR1 SGDLS, CDR2 YYNGEE.

This clonotype was seen more than once but under ten times. The chain links TRBV6-1 to TRBJ2-3; the D gene is possibly TRBD2 (6 bases). Trimming took off 7 bases at V and 6 bases at J, with 14 bases between the two ends. The CDR3 has 13 residues. Germline-derived CDR1 and CDR2 are MNHNS and SASEGT. The CDR3 nucleotides are TGTGCCAGCATCGAAGCGGGCAAGGATACGCAGTATTTT. Residues: CASIEAGKDTQYF.